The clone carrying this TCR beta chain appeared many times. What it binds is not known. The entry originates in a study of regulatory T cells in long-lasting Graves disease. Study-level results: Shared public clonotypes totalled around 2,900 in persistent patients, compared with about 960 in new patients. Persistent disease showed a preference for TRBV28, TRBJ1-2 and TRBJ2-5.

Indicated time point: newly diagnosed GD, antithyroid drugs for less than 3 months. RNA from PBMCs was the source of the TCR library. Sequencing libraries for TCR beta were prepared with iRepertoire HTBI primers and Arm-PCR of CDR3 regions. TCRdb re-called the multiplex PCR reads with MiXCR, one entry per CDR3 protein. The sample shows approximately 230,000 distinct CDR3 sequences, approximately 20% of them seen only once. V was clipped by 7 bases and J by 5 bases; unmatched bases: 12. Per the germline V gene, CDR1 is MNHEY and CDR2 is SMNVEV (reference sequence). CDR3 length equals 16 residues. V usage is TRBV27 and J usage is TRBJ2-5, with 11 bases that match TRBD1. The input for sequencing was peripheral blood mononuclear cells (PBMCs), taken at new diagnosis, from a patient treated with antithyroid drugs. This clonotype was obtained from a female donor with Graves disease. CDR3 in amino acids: CASTGRTGGEWETQYF. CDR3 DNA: TGTGCCAGCACCGGCCGGACAGGGGGCGAGTGGGAGACCCAGTACTTC.